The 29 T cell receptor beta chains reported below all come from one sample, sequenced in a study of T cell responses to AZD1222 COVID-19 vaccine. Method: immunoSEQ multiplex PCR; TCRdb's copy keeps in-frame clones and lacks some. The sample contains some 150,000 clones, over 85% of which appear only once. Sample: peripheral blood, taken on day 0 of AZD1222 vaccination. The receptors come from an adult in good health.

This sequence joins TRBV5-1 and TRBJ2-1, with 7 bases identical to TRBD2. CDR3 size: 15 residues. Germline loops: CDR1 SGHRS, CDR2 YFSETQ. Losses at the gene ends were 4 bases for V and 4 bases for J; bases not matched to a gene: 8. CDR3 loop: CASSPGLHAYNEQFF. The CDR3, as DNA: TGCGCCAGCAGCCCGGGACTACATGCTTACAATGAGCAGTTCTTC.

The CDR3 DNA sequence: TGCGCCAGCAGCTGGCTGACAGCGGGAAATGGCTACACCTTC. Its protein is CASSWLTAGNGYTF. This chain links TRBV5-1 with TRBJ1-2, with D tentatively TRBD1 (5 bases). V lost 3 bases and J lost 6, with 15 bases in between. Germline lookup yields CDR1 SGHRS and CDR2 YFSETQ. The CDR3 runs 14 residues. Supplemented by reference TRBV5-1 and TRBJ1-2, the full variable domain reads KAGVTQTPRYLIKTRGQQVTLSCSPISGHRSVSWYQQTPGQGLQFLFEYFSETQRNKGNFPGRFSGRQFSNSRSEMNVSTLELGDSALYLCASSWLTAGNGYTFGSGTRLTVV.

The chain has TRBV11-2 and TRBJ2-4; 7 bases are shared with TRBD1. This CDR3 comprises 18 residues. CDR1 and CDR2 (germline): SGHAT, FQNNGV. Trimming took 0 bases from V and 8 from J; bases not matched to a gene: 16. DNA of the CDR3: TGTGCCAGCAGCTTAGATAGGTACGAACAGGGGCGTATGGACATTCAGTACTTC. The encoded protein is CASSLDRYEQGRMDIQYF.

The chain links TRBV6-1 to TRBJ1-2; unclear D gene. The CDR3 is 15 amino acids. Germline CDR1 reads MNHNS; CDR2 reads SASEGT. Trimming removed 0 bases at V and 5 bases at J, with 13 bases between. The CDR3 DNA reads TGTGCCAGCAGTGAAGCGCGATTCGCCGGGTATGGCTACACCTTC. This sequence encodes CASSEARFAGYGYTF.

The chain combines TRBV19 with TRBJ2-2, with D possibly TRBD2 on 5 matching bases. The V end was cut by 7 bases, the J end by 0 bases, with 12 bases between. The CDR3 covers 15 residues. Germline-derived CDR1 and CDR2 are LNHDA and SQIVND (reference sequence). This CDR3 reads CASKPREPNTGELFF. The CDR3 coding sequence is TGTGCCAGTAAGCCCCGGGAACCGAACACCGGGGAGCTGTTTTTT.

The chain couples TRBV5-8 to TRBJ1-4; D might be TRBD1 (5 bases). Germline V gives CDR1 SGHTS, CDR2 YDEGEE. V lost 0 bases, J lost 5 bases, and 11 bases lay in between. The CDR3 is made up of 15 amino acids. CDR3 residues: CASSLVGEGNEKLFF. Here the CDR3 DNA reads TGTGCCAGCAGCTTGGTGGGGGAGGGGAATGAAAAACTGTTTTTT.

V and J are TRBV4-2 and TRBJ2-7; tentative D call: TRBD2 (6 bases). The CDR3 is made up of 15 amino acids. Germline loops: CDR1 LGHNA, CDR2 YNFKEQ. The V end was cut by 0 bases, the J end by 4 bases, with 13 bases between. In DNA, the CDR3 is TGTGCCAGCAGCCAAGAGTCCCTCGGGACTTACGAGCAGTACTTC. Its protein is CASSQESLGTYEQYF.

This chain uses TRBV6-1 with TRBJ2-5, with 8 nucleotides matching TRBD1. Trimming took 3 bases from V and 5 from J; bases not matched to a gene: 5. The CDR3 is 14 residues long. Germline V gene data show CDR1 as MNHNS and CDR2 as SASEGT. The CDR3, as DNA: TGTGCCAGCAGTGAGACAGGGGTAGGCGAGACCCAGTACTTC. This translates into CASSETGVGETQYF.

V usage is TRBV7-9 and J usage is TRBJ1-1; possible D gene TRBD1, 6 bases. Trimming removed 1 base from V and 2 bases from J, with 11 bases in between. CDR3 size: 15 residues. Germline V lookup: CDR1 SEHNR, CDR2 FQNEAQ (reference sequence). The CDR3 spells CASSLEQGGNTEAFF. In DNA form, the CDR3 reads TGTGCCAGCAGCTTAGAACAGGGCGGAAACACTGAAGCTTTCTTT. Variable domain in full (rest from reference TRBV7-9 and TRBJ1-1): DTGVSQNPRHKITKRGQNVTFRCDPISEHNRLYWYRQTLGQGPEFLTYFQNEAQLEKSRLLSDRFSAERPKGSFSTLEIQRTEQGDSAMYLCASSLEQGGNTEAFFGQGTRLTVV.

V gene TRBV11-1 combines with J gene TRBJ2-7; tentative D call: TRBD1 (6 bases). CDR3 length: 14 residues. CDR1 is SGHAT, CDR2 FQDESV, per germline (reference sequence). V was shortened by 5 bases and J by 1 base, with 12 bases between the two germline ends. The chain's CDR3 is CASSINRESYEQYF. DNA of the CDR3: TGTGCCAGCAGCATAAACAGGGAATCCTACGAGCAGTACTTC. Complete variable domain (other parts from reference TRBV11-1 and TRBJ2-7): EAEVAQSPRYKITEKSQAVAFWCDPISGHATLYWYRQILGQGPELLVQFQDESVVDDSQLPKDRFSAERLKGVDSTLKIQPAELGDSAMYLCASSINRESYEQYFGPGTRLTVT.

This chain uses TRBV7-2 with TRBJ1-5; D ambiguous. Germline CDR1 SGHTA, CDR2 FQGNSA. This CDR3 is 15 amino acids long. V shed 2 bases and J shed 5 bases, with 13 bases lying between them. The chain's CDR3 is CASSLSQGGYQPQHF. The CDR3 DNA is TGTGCCAGCAGCTTATCCCAAGGAGGGTATCAGCCCCAGCATTTT. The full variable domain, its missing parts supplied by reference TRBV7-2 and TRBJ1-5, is GAGVSQSPSNKVTEKGKDVELRCDPISGHTALYWYRQSLGQGLEFLIYFQGNSAPDKSGLPSDRFSAERTGGSVSTLTIQRTQQEDSAVYLCASSLSQGGYQPQHFGDGTRLSIL.

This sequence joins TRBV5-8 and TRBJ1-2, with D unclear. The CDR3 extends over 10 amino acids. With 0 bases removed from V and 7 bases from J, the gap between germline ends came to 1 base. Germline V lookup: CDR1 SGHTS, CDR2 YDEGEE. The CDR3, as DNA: TGTGCCAGCAGCTTGGTTGGCTACACCTTC. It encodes CASSLVGYTF.

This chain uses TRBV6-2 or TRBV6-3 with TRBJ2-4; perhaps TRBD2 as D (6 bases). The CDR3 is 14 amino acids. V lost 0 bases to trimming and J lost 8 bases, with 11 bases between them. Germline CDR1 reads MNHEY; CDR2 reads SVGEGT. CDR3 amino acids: CASSYSTRRDIQYF. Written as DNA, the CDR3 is TGTGCCAGCAGTTACTCGACGAGGAGGGACATTCAGTACTTC.

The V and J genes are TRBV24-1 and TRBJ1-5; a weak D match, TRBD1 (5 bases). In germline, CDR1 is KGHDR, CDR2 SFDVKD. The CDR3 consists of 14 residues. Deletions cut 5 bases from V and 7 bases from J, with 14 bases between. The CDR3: CATSARQGWQPQHF. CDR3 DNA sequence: TGTGCCACCAGTGCCAGGCAGGGCTGGCAGCCCCAGCATTTT.

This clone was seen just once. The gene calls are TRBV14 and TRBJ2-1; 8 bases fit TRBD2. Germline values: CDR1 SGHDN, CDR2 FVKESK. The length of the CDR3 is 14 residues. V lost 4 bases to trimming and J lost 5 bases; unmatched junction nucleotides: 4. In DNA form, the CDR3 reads TGTGCCAGCAGCCCGGGAGGGGCCAACAATGAGCAGTTCTTC. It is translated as CASSPGGANNEQFF.

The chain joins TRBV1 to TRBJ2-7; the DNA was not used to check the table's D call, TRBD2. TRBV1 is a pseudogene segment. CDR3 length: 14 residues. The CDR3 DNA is TGCACCAGCAGCCGGGACGCTAGCGGATACGAGCAGTACTTC. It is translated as CTSSRDASGYEQYF.

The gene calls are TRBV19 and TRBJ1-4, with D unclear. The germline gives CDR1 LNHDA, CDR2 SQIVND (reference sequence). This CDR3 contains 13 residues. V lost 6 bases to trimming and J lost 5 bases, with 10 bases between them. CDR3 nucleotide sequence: TGTGCCAGTAGGGCCGGACGGAATGAAAAACTGTTTTTT. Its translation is CASRAGRNEKLFF.

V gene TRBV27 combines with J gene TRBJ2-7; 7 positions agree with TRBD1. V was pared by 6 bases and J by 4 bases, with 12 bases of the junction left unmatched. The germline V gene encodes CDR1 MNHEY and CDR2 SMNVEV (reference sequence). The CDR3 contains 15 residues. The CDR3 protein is CASSSTGALTYEQYF. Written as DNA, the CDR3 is TGTGCCAGCAGCTCAACAGGGGCCTTAACTTACGAGCAGTACTTC.

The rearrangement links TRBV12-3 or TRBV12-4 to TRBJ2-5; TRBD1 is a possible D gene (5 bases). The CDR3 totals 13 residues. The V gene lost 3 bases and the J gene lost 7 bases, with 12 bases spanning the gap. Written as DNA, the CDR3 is TGTGCCAGCAGTTTTGGACCCCAGGGGACCCAGTACTTC. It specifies CASSFGPQGTQYF.

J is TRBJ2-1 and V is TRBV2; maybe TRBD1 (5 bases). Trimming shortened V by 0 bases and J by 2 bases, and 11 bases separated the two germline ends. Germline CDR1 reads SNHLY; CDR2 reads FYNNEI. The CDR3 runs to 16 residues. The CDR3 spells CASSEALPRAYNEQFF. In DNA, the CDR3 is TGTGCCAGCAGTGAAGCACTACCCAGGGCCTACAATGAGCAGTTCTTC.

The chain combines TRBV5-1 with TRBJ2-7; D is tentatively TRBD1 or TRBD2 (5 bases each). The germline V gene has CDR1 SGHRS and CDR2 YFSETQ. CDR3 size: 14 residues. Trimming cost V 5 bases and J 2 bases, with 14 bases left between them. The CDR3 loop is CASSSSPGPYEQYF. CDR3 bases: TGCGCCAGCAGTTCCTCACCGGGACCCTACGAGCAGTACTTC.

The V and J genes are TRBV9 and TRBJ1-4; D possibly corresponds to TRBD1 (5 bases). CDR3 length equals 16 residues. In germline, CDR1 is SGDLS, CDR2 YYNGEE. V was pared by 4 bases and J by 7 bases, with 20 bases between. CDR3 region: CASSLRKGREGEKLFF. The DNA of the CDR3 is TGTGCCAGCAGCCTCAGGAAGGGCAGGGAAGGTGAAAAACTGTTTTTT.

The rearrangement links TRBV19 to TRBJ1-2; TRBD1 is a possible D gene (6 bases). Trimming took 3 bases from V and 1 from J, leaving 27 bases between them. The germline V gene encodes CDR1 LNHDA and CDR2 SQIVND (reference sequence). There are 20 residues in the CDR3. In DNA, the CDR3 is TGTGCCAGTAGTATCTCGTCTGGGCCAAAATACAGGGACCATAACTATGGCTACACCTTC. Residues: CASSISSGPKYRDHNYGYTF.

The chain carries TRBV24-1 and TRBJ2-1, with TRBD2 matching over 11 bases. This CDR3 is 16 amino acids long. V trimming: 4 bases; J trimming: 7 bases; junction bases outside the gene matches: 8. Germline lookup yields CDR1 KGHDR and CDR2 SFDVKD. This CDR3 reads CATSDQTSGTHNEQFF. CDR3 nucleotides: TGTGCCACCAGTGACCAGACTAGCGGGACTCATAATGAGCAGTTCTTC.

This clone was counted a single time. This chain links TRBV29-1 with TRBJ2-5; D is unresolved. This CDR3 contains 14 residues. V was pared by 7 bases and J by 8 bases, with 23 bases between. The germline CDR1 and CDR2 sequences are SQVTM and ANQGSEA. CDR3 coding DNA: TGCAGCGGGGAATCCTTCAGCCCCTTCTTAACCCAGTACTTC. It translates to CSGESFSPFLTQYF.

The CDR3 region has the DNA TGTGCCAGCAGCGGGGGACAGTGGGGTATGAACACTGAAGCTTTCTTT. It encodes CASSGGQWGMNTEAFF. This sequence joins TRBV5-4 and TRBJ1-1; 7 positions agree with TRBD1. CDR1 and CDR2 from the germline V gene are SGHNT and YYREEE (reference sequence). J lost 0 bases, V lost 4 bases, and 9 bases had no gene match. The CDR3 consists of 16 residues.

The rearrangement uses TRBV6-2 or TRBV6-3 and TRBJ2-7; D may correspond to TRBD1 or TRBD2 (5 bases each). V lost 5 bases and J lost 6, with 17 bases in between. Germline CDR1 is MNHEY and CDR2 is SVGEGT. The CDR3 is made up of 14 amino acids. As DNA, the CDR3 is TGTGCCAGCAGTCCCGGGGCCGGGACGGGCGAGCAGTACTTC. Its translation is CASSPGAGTGEQYF.

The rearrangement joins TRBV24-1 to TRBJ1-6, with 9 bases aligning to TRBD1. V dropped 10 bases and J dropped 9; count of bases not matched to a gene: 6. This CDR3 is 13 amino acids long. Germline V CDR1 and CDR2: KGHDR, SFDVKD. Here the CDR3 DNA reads TGTGCCACTGCACGGGACAGGGCTTCACCCCTCCACTTT. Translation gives CATARDRASPLHF.

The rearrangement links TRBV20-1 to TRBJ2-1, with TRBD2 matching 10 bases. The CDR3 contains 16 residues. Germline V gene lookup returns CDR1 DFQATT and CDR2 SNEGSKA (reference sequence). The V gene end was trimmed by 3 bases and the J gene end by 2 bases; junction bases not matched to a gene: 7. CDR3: CSASILAGATYNEQFF. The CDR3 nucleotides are TGCAGTGCTAGTATCCTAGCGGGAGCGACCTACAATGAGCAGTTCTTC.